Following are 2 T cell receptor beta chains from one sample sequenced in a study of beta chain features in type 1 diabetes. The study's findings and limits: Shorter TCRB CDR3s, moderately but significantly so, were found in Type 1 diabetes patients in all four CD4+ subsets.

The authors reverse transcribed all of the isolated RNA, so sequencing captured expressed TCRB transcripts. This table comes from immunoSEQ multiplex PCR, and its TCRdb copy is limited to in-frame clones, with some not included. The profile covers more than 550,000 clones, with about an eighth appearing a single time and nearly 0.04% taken by the ten largest. The antigens of these receptors remain unknown. Sample: naive CD4+ T cells from blood. These receptors came from a man in his late teens or twenties with type 1 diabetes.

This clone was seen a few times. CDR3 sequence: CSVEGQLSGANVLTF. The CDR3 DNA reads as TGCAGCGTTGAAGGGCAGTTGTCTGGGGCCAACGTCCTGACTTTC. The chain recombines TRBV29-1 with TRBJ2-6; no clear D. The V end was cut by 1 base, the J end by 1 base, with 8 bases between. The germline gives CDR1 SQVTM, CDR2 ANQGSEA. This CDR3 is 15 amino acids long.

This rearrangement joins TRBV6-5 to TRBJ1-5; D possibly corresponds to TRBD1 (6 bases). Trimming took off 6 bases at V and 2 bases at J, with 11 bases between the two ends. Germline-derived CDR1 and CDR2 are MNHEY and SVGAGI. The CDR3 has 14 residues. This chain's CDR3 is CASSPHRGNQPQHF. Written as DNA, the CDR3 is TGTGCCAGCAGCCCTCACAGGGGCAATCAGCCCCAGCATTTT.